This entry is about one TCR beta chain. Its specificity is not known. Its ends do not fully match the called genes, so a read error is possible. Data came from immunoSEQ multiplex PCR; TCRdb stores just in-frame clones and leaves some out. Of some 800,000 clones listed, nearly 95% are singletons. The naive CD8 population came from CD45RO-negative cells selected for CCR7, without terminally differentiated effector memory CD45RA+ cells. This sample stems from a study of shared clonotypes between healthy human individuals. Study-level background: Researchers drew samples from two women and a few men aged 18 to 49.

This CDR3 contains 11 residues. Germline-derived CDR1 and CDR2 are SGHRS and YFSETQ. Study-level points and caveats: Donor clonotype sharing was expected to depend on sequencing depth. Non-shared clonotypes showed lower generation probabilities than clonotypes common to all four donors.

The specimen was naive CD8+ T cells sorted from blood. The TCR comes from a man in his thirties or forties in good health. The J gene is TRBJ1-1, the V gene TRBV5-1, with D possibly matching TRBD1 (5 bases). CDR3 amino acids: CASSLRGDAVF. CDR3 coding DNA: TGCGCCAGCAGCTTGAGAGGGGACGCTGTCTTT.